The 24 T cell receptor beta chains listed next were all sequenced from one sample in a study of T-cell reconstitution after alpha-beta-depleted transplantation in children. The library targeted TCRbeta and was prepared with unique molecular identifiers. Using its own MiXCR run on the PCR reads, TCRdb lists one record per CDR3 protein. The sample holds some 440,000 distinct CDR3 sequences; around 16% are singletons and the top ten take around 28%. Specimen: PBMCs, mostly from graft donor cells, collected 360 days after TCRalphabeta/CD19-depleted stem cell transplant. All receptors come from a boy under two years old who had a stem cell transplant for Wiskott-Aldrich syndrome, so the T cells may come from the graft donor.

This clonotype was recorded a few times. The CDR3 is CASSYGTGRNTEAFF. The CDR3 coding sequence is TGTGCCAGCAGTTACGGAACAGGGCGGAACACTGAAGCTTTCTTT. The chain employs TRBV6-5 and TRBJ1-1, with TRBD1 as a possible D gene (6 bases). The CDR3 consists of 15 residues. Trimming cost V 2 bases and J 1 base, with 11 bases left between them. The germline V gene encodes CDR1 MNHEY and CDR2 SVGAGI.

In DNA, the CDR3 is TGTGCCAGCAGCCAATTACTCGACAGCTCCTACGAGCAGTACTTC. This encodes CASSQLLDSSYEQYF. The chain links TRBV4-2 to TRBJ2-7; tentatively, D is TRBD1 (5 bases). The germline V and J ends were trimmed by 2 bases and 0 bases, with 11 bases remaining between them. Germline CDR1 is LGHNA and CDR2 is YNFKEQ. This CDR3 region has 15 residues.

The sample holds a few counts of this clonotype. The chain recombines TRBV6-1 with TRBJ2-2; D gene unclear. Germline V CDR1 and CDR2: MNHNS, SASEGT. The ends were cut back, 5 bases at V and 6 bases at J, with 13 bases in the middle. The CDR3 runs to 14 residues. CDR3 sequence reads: CASSPALVSGELFF. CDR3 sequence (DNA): TGTGCCAGCAGTCCGGCGCTAGTTTCCGGGGAGCTGTTTTTT.

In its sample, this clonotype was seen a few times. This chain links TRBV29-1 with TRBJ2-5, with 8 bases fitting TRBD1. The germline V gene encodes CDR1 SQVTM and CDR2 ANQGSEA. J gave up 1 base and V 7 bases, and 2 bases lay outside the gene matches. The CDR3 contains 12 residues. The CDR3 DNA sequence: TGCAGCGCAACAGGGGGCCAAGAGACCCAGTACTTC. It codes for CSATGGQETQYF.

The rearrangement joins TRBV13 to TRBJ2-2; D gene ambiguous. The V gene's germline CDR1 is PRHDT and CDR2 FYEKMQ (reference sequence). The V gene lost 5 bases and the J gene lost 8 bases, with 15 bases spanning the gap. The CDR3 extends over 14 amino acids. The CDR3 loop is CASSTPKPAGELFF. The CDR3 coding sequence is TGTGCCAGCAGCACCCCTAAGCCGGCGGGGGAGCTGTTTTTT.

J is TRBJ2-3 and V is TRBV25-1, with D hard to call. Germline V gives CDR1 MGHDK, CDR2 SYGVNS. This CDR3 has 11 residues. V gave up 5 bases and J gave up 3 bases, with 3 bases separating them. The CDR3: CASSWTDTQYF. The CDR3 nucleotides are TGTGCCAGCAGTTGGACAGATACGCAGTATTTT.

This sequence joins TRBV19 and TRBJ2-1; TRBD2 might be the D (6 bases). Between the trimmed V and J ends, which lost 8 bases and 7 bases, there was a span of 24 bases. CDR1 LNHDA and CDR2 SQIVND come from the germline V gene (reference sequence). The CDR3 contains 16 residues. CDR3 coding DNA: TGTGCCAGTGCCCGACGGGAGTTATCTTTTGGGAATGAGCAGTTCTTC. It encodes CASARRELSFGNEQFF.

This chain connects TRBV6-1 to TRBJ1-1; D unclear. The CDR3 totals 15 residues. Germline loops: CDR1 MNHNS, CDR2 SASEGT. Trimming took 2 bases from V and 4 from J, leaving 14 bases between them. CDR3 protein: CASSEYEGLSTEAFF. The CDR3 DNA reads TGTGCCAGCAGTGAATATGAGGGATTGAGCACTGAAGCTTTCTTT.

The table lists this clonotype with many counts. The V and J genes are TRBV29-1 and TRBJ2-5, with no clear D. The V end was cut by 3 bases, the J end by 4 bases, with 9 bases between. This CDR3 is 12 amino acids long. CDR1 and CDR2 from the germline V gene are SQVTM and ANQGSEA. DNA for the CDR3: TGCAGCGTTGACGGCGTGAGAGAGACCCAGTACTTC. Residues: CSVDGVRETQYF.

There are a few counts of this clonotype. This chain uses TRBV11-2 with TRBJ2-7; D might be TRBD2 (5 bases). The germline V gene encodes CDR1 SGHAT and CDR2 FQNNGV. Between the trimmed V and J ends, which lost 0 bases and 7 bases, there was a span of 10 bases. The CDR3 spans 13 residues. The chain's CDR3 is CASSLELVGEQYF. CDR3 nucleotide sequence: TGTGCCAGCAGCTTAGAACTAGTCGGTGAGCAGTACTTC.

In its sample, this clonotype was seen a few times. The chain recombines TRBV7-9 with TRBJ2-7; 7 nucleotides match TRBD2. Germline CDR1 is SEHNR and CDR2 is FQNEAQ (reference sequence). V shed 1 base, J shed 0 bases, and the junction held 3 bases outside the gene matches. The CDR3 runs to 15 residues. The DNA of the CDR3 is TGTGCCAGCAGCTTAGAGCCGGGGGGCTCCTACGAGCAGTACTTC. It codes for CASSLEPGGSYEQYF.

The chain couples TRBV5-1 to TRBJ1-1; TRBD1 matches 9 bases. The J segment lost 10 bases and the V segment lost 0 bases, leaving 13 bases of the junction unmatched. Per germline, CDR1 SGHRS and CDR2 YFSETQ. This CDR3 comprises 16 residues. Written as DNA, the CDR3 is TGCGCCAGCAGCTTGGTTCCGGGACAGGGCGATGGGGGAGCTTTCTTT. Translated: CASSLVPGQGDGGAFF.

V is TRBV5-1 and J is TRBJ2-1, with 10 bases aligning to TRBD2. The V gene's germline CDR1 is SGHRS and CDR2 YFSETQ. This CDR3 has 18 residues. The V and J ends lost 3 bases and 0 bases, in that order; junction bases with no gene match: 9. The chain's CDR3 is CASSSKTSGYPSYNEQFF. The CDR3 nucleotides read TGCGCCAGCAGCTCCAAGACTAGCGGGTATCCCTCCTACAATGAGCAGTTCTTC. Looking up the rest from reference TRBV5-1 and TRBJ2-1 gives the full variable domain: KAGVTQTPRYLIKTRGQQVTLSCSPISGHRSVSWYQQTPGQGLQFLFEYFSETQRNKGNFPGRFSGRQFSNSRSEMNVSTLELGDSALYLCASSSKTSGYPSYNEQFFGPGTRLTVL.

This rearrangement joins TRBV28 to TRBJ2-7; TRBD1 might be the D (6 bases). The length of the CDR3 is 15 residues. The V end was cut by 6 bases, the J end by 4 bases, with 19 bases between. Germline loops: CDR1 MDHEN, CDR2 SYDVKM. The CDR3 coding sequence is TGTGCCAGCAGGAGAGGAGACAGGTGGGATTACGAGCAGTACTTC. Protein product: CASRRGDRWDYEQYF.

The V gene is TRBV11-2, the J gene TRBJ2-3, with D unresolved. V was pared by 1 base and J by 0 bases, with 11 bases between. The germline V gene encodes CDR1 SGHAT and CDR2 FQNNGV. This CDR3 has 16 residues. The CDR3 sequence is CASSLAWLESTDTQYF. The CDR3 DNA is TGTGCCAGCAGCTTAGCATGGTTGGAGAGCACAGATACGCAGTATTTT.

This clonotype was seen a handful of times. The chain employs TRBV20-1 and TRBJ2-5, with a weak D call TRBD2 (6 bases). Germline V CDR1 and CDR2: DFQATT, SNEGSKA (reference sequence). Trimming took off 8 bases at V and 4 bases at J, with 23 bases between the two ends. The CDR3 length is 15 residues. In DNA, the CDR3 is TGCAGTAACACCCGGACTATTGGGTTCTCAGAGACCCAGTACTTC. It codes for CSNTRTIGFSETQYF.

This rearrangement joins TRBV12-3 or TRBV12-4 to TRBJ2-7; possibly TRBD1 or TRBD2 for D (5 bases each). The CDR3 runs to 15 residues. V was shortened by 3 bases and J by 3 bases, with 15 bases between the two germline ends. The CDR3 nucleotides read TGTGCCAGCAGTTTGGTTCGGGACGACTTCTACGAGCAGTACTTC. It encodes CASSLVRDDFYEQYF.

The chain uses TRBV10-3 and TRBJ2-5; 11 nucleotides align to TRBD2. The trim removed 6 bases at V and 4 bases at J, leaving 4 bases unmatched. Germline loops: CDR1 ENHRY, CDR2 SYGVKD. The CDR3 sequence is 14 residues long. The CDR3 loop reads CAISTSGGGETQYF. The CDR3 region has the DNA TGTGCCATCAGCACTAGCGGGGGTGGAGAGACCCAGTACTTC.

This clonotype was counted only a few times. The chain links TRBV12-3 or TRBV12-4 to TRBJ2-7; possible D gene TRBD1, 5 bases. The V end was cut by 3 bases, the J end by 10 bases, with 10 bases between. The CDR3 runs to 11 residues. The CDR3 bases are TGTGCCAGCAGTTTCAGCAGGGCCCAGTACTTC. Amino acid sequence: CASSFSRAQYF.

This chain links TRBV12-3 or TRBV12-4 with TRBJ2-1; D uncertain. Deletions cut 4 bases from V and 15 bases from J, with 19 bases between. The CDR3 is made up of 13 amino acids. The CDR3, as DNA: TGTGCCAGCAGTTCCTACACTCCTTTTAGGTCGTTCTTC. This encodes CASSSYTPFRSFF.

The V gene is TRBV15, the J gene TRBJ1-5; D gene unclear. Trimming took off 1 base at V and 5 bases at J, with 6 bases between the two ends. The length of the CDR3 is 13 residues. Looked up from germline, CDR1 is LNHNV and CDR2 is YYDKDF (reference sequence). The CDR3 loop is CATSRGNHQPQHF. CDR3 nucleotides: TGTGCCACCAGCAGAGGGAATCATCAGCCCCAGCATTTT.

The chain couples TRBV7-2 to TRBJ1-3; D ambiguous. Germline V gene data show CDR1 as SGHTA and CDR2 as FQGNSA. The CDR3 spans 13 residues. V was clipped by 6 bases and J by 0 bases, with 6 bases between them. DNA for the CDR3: TGTGCCAGCAGTTCGGGCTCTGGAAACACCATATATTTT. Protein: CASSSGSGNTIYF. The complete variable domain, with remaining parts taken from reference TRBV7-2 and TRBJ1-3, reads GAGVSQSPSNKVTEKGKDVELRCDPISGHTALYWYRQSLGQGLEFLIYFQGNSAPDKSGLPSDRFSAERTGGSVSTLTIQRTQQEDSAVYLCASSSGSGNTIYFGEGSWLTVV.

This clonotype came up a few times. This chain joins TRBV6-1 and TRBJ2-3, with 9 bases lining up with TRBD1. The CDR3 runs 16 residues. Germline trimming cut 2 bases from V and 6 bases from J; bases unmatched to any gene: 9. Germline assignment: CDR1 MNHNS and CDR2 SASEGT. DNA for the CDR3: TGTGCCAGCAGTGAAAACAGGGGGCTTCGATTGGATACGCAGTATTTT. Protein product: CASSENRGLRLDTQYF.

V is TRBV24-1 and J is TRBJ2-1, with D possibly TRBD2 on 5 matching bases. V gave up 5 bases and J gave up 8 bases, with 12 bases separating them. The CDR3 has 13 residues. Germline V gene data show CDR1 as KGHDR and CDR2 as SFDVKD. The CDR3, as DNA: TGTGCCACCAGTGCCCCCGGGGTCTATGAGCAGTTCTTC. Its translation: CATSAPGVYEQFF.